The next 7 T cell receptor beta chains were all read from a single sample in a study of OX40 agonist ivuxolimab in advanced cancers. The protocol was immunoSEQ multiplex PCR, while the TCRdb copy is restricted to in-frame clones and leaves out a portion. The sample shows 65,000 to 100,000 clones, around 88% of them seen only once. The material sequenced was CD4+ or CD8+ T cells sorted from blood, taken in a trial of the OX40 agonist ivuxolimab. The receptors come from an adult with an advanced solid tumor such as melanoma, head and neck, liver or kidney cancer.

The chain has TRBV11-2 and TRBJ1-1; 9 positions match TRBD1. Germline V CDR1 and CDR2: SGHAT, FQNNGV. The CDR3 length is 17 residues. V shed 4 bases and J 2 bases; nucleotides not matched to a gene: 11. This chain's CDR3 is CASSSRGQGRGNTEAFF. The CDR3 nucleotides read TGTGCCAGCAGCTCTAGGGGACAGGGAAGGGGAAACACTGAAGCTTTCTTT.

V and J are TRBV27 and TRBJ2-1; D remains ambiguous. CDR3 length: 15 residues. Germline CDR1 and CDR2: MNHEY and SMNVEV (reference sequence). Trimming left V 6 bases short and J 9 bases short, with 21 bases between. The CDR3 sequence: CASRFWTSGEAEQFF. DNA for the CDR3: TGTGCCAGCAGATTTTGGACCTCAGGAGAGGCTGAGCAGTTCTTC.

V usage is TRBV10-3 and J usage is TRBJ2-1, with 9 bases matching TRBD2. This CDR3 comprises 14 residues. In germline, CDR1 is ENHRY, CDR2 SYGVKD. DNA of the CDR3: TGTGCATCGCATGTTGGCGGGAGGGCCAATGAGCAGTTCTTC. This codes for CASHVGGRANEQFF.

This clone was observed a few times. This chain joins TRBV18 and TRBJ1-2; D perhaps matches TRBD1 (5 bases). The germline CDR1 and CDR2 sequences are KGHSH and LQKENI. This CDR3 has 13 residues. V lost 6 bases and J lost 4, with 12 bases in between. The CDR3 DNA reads TGTGCCAGCTCGAACGGGGCTGGCTATGGCTACACCTTC. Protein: CASSNGAGYGYTF.

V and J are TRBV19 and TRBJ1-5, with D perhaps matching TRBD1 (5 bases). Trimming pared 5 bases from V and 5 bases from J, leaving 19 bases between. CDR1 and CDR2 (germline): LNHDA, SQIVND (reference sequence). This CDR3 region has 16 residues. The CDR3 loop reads CASSVGDPGVYQPQHF. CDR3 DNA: TGTGCCAGTAGTGTAGGGGATCCGGGAGTTTATCAGCCCCAGCATTTT. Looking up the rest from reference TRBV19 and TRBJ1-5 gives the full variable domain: DGGITQSPKYLFRKEGQNVTLSCEQNLNHDAMYWYRQDPGQGLRLIYYSQIVNDFQKGDIAEGYSVSREKKESFPLTVTSAQKNPTAFYLCASSVGDPGVYQPQHFGDGTRLSIL.

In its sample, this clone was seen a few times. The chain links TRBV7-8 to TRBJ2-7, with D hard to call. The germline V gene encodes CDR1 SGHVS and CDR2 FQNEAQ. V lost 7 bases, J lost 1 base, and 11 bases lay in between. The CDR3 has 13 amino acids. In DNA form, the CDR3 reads TGTGCCAGCATGGAATTTCTATCCTACGAGCAGTACTTC. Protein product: CASMEFLSYEQYF. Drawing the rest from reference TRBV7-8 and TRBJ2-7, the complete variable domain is GAGVSQSPRYKVAKRGQDVALRCDPISGHVSLFWYQQALGQGPEFLTYFQNEAQLDKSGLPSDRFFAERPEGSVSTLKIQRTQQEDSAVYLCASMEFLSYEQYFGPGTRLTVT.

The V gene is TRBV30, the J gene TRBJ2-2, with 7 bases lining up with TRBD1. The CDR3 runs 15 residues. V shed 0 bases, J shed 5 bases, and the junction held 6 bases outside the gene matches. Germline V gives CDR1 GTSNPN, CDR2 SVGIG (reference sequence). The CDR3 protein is CAWSVWTGGTGELFF. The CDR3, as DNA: TGTGCCTGGAGTGTATGGACAGGCGGTACCGGGGAGCTGTTTTTT. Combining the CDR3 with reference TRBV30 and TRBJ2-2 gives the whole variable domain SQTIHQWPATLVQPVGSPLSLECTVEGTSNPNLYWYRQAAGRGLQLLFYSVGIGQISSEVPQNLSASRPQDRQFILSSKKLLLSDSGFYLCAWSVWTGGTGELFFGEGSRLTVL.